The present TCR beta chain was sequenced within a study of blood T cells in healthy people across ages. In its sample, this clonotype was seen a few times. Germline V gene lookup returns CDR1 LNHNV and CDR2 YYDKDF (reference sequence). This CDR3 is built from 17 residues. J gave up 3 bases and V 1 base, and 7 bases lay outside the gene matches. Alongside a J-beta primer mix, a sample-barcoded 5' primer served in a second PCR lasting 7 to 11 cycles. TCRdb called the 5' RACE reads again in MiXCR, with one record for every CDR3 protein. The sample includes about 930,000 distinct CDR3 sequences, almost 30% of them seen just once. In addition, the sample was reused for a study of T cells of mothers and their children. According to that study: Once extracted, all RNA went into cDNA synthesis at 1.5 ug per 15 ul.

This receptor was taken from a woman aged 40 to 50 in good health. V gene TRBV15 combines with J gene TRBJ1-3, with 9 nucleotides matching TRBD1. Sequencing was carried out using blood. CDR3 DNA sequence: TGTGCCACCAGCAGAGCACGGGACAGGGTTGTTGGAAACACCATATATTTT. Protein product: CATSRARDRVVGNTIYF.